These T cell receptor beta chains were read from a single sample in a study of shared clonotypes between healthy human individuals. This table comes from immunoSEQ multiplex PCR, and its TCRdb copy is limited to in-frame clones, with some not included. The sample yields 2.5 million or so clones, just over 90% seen once. Sequencing was done on a sample of naive CD4+ T cells sorted from blood. The receptors come from a man aged 18-30 years in good health. CDR3s include the opening cysteine and the closing phenylalanine or tryptophan. The order of the fields is J gene, V gene, CDR3 length, CDR3 protein.

>TRBJ1-1|TRBV28|15
CASSLGGGGGTEAFF
>TRBJ1-2|TRBV10-3|14
CAISESGQAMDYTF
>TRBJ2-7|TRBV10-3|14
CAIRDRDRVAEQYF
>TRBJ1-4|TRBV11-2|14
CASSLGSRNEKLFF
>TRBJ2-7|TRBV7-2|15
CASSFSGPHSYEQYF
>TRBJ1-1|TRBV4-2|20
CASSHAKRGGPPSMNTEAFF
>TRBJ2-5|TRBV7-3|15
CASSRSGGYQETQYF
>TRBJ1-1|TRBV18|15
CASSPPGNRNTEAFF
>TRBJ1-4|TRBV30|15
CAWSFTSATNEKLFF
>TRBJ2-7|TRBV5-1|14
CASSLAGDLYEQYF
>TRBJ2-7|TRBV6-1|12
CASSVGGYEQYF
>TRBJ2-1|TRBV7-2|16
CASSVLAGGSYNEQFF
>TRBJ2-7|TRBV7-9|14
CASSLGLGSGKQYF
>TRBJ2-7|TRBV6-5|16
CASSYSRTSGAHEQYF
>TRBJ2-3|TRBV15|15
CATSTLGLWTDTQYF
>TRBJ2-5|TRBV5-4|18
CASSLVSNGGVRQETQYF
>TRBJ2-1|TRBV14|15
CASSQGPRVRDEQFF
>TRBJ2-7|TRBV11-2|11
CASRGAYEQYF
>.|TRBV30|12
CAWSVQGYEQYF
>TRBJ2-2|TRBV18|15
CASSPIRSNTGELFF
>TRBJ1-4|TRBV7-2|15
CASSWTGATNEKLFF
>TRBJ1-2|TRBV5-1|14
CASSLGGAMSGYTF
>TRBJ2-1|TRBV29-1|13
CSVTGDGYNEQFF
>TRBJ1-4|TRBV5-1|12
CASSSDSQKLFF
>TRBJ2-1|TRBV29-1|14
CSVEGRRGLNEQFF
>TRBJ2-3|TRBV6-6|12
CASSSSTDTQYF
>TRBJ2-7|TRBV4-2|16
CASSQSSSGGAPEQYF
>TRBJ1-2|TRBV25-1|17
CASSEPGQGIGVSGYTF
>TRBJ1-4|TRBV7-2|14
CASSGRQTNEKLFF
>TRBJ2-1|TRBV18|18
CASSLLSTSGGIHNEQFF
>TRBJ2-1|TRBV27|14
CASSFSGRASEQFF
>TRBJ1-2|TRBV30|12
CAWTLYSRGYTF
>TRBJ2-3|TRBV30|12
CAWSALADTQYF
>TRBJ2-3|TRBV5-4|15
CASRIGGGAADTQYF
>TRBJ1-1|TRBV19|13
CASSSDRQAAPFF
>TRBJ2-7|TRBV10-3|12
CATYRFPYEQYF
>TRBJ2-3|TRBV7-2|12
CASSLGTDTQYF
>TRBJ2-2|TRBV7-7|14
CASSSREGTGELFF
>TRBJ2-7|TRBV2|15
CASSEQGGSSYEQYF
>TRBJ2-1|TRBV5-4|14
CASSFYRVDNEQFF
>TRBJ2-5|TRBV19|16
CASSMRATGSQETQYF
>TRBJ1-1|TRBV6-5|15
CASSWGQGLNTEAFF
>TRBJ2-3|TRBV28|13
CASSRIPGDTQYF
>TRBJ1-5|TRBV6-5|15
CASNGQVDSNQPQHF